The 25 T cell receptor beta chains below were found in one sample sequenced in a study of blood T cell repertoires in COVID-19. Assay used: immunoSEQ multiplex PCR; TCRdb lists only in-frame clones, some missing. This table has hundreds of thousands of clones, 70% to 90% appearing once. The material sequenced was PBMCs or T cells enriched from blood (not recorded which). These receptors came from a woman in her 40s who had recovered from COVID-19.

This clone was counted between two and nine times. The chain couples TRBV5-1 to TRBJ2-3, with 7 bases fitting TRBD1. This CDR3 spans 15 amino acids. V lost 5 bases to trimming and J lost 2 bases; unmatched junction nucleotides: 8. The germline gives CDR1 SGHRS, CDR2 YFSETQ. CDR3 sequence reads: CASSVTGTFTDTQYF. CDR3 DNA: TGCGCCAGCAGTGTGACAGGGACCTTCACAGATACGCAGTATTTT.

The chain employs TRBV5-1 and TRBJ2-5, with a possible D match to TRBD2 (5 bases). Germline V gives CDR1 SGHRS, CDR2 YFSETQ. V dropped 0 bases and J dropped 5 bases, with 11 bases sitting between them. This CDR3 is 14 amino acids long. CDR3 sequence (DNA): TGCGCCAGCAGCTTGGCCGGGGTGGTTGAGACCCAGTACTTC. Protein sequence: CASSLAGVVETQYF.

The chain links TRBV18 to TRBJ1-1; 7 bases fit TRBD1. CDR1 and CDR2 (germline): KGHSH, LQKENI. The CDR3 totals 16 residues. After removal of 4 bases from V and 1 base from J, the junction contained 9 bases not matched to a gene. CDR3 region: CASSRPPGQPNTEAFF. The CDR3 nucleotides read TGTGCCAGCTCACGCCCACCGGGACAGCCGAACACTGAAGCTTTCTTT.

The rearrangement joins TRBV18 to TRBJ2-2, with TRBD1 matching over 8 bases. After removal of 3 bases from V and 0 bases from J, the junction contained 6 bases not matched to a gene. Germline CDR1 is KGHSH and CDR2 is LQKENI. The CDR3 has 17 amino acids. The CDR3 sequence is CASSPGGQVPNTGELFF. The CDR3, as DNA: TGTGCCAGCTCACCGGGGGGACAGGTGCCGAACACCGGGGAGCTGTTTTTT.

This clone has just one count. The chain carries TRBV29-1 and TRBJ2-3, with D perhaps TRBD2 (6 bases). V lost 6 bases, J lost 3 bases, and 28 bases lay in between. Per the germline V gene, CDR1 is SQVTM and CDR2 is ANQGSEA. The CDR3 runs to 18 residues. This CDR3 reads CSVAKFGAMRGGTDTQYF. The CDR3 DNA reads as TGCAGCGTCGCCAAATTTGGGGCTATGAGGGGAGGAACAGATACGCAGTATTTT.

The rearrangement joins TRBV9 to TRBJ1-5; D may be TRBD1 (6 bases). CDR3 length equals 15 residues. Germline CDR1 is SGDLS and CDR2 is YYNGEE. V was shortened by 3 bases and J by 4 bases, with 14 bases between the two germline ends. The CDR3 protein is CASSASTGWNQPQHF. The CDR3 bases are TGTGCCAGCAGCGCGTCGACAGGTTGGAATCAGCCCCAGCATTTT. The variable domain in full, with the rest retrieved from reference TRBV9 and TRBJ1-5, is DSGVTQTPKHLITATGQRVTLRCSPRSGDLSVYWYQQSLDQGLQFLIQYYNGEERAKGNILERFSAQQFPDLHSELNLSSLELGDSALYFCASSASTGWNQPQHFGDGTRLSIL.

The CDR3 is CASSPRDSYGYTF. The CDR3 nucleotides read TGTGCCAGCAGCCCCCGGGACAGCTATGGCTACACCTTC. V usage is TRBV13 and J usage is TRBJ1-2, with 7 positions matching TRBD1. The V and J ends lost 5 bases and 4 bases, in that order; junction bases with no gene match: 4. CDR3 length equals 13 residues. The germline CDR1 and CDR2 sequences are PRHDT and FYEKMQ (reference sequence).

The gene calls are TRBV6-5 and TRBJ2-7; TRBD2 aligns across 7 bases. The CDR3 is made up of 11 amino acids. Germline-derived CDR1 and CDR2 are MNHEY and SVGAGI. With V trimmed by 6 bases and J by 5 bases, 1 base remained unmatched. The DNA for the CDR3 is TGTGCCAGCAGGAGCGGGAACGAGCAGTACTTC. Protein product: CASRSGNEQYF.

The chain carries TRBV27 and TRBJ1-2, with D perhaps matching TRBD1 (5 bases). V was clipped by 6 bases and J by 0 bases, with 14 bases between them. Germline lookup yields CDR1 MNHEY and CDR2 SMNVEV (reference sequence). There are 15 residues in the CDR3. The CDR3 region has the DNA TGTGCCAGCAGCCCATACACGACAGCTAACTATGGCTACACCTTC. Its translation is CASSPYTTANYGYTF.

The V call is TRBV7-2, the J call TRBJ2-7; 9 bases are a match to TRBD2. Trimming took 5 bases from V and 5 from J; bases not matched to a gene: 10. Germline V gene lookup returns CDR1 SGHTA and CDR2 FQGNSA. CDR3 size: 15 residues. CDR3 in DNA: TGTGCCAGCAGCCCCTACCGCGGGAGGGCGGACGAGCAGTACTTC. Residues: CASSPYRGRADEQYF.

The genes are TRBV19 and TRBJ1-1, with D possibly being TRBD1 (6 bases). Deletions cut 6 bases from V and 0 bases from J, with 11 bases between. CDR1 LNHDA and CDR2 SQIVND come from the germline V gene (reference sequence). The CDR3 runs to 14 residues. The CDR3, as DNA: TGTGCCAGTAGCCACAGGGCACTGAACACTGAAGCTTTCTTT. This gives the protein CASSHRALNTEAFF.

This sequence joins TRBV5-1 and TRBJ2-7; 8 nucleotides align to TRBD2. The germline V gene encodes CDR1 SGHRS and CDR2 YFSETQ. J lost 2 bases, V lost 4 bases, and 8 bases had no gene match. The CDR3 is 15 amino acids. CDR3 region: CASSIVAGSTYEQYF. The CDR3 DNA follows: TGCGCCAGCAGCATCGTAGCGGGATCTACCTACGAGCAGTACTTC.

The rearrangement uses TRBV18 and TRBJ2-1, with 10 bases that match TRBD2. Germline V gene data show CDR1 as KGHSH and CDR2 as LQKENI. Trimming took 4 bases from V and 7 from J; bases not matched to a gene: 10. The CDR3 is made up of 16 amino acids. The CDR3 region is CASSQPGLAIINEQFF. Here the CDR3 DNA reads TGTGCCAGCTCACAACCGGGACTAGCGATTATTAATGAGCAGTTCTTC.

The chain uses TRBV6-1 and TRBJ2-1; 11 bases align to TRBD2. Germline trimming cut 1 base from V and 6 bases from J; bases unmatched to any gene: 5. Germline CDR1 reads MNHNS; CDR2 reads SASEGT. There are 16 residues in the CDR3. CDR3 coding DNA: TGTGCCAGCAGTGAAGTGGTAGCGGGAGGGGGCAATGAGCAGTTCTTC. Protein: CASSEVVAGGGNEQFF.

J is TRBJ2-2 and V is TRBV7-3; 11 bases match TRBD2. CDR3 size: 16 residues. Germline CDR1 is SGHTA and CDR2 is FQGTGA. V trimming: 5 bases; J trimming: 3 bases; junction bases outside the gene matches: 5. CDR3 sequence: CASSVTSGIDTGELFF. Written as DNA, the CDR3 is TGTGCCAGCAGCGTGACTAGCGGGATTGACACCGGGGAGCTGTTTTTT. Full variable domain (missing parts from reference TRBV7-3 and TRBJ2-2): GAGVSQTPSNKVTEKGKYVELRCDPISGHTALYWYRQSLGQGPEFLIYFQGTGAADDSGLPNDRFFAVRPEGSVSTLKIQRTERGDSAVYLCASSVTSGIDTGELFFGEGSRLTVL.

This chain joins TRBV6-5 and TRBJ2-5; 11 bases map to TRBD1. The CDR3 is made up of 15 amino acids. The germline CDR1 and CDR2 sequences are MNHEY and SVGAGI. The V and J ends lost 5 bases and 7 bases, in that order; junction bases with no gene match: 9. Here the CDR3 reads CASSRGQGATVTQYF. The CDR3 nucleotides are TGTGCCAGCAGTCGAGGACAGGGGGCCACGGTGACCCAGTACTTC.

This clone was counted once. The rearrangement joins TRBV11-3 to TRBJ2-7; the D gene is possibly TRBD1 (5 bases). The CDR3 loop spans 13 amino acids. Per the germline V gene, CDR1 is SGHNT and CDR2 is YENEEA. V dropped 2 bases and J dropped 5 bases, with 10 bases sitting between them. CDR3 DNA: TGTGCCAGCAGCTTAAGTCAGGGCGACGAGCAGTACTTC. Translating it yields CASSLSQGDEQYF.

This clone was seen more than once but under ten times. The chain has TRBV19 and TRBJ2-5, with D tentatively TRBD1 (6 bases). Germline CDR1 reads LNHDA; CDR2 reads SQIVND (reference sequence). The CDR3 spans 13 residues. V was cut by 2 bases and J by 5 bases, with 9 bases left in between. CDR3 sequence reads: CASSIPGEETQYF. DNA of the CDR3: TGTGCCAGTAGTATACCAGGGGAGGAGACCCAGTACTTC.

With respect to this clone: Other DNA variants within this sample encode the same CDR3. In DNA form, the CDR3 reads TGTGCCACCAGCAGAGAGGGGGGGGCGAACTATGGCTACACCTTC. It yields the protein CATSREGGANYGYTF. The chain has TRBV15 and TRBJ1-2; TRBD1 might be the D (6 bases). The V end lost 0 bases, the J end lost 2 bases, and 10 bases lay between the germline ends. Looked up from germline, CDR1 is LNHNV and CDR2 is YYDKDF (reference sequence). The CDR3 consists of 15 residues.

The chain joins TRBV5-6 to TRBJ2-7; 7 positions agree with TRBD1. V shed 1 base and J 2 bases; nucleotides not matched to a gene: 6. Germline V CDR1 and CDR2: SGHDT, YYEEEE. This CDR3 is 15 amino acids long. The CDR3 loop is CASSLPGQIPYEQYF. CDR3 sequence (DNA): TGTGCCAGCAGCTTGCCGGGACAGATACCCTACGAGCAGTACTTC.

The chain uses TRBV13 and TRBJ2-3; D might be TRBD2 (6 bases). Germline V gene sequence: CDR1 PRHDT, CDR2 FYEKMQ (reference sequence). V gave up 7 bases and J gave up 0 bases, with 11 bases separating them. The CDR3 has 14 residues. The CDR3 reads CASTSAGSTDTQYF. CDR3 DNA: TGTGCCAGCACCTCGGCGGGGAGCACAGATACGCAGTATTTT.

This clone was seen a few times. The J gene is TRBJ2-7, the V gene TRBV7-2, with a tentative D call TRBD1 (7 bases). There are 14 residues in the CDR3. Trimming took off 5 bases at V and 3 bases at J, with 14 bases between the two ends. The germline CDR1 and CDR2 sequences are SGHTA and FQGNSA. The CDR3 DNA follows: TGTGCCAGCAGCGCACGACAGGGAGGCTACGAGCAGTACTTC. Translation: CASSARQGGYEQYF.

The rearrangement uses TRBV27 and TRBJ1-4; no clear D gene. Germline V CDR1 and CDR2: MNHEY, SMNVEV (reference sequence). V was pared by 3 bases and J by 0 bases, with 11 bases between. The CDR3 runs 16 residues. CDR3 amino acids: CASSLYGIATNEKLFF. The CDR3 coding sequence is TGTGCCAGCAGTTTGTACGGGATCGCAACTAATGAAAAACTGTTTTTT.

The CDR3 is CASGRAITDTQYF. CDR3 nucleotides: TGTGCCAGCGGGAGGGCCATCACAGATACGCAGTATTTT. The chain couples TRBV14 to TRBJ2-3, with 7 bases identical to TRBD2. There are 13 residues in the CDR3. The V gene's germline CDR1 is SGHDN and CDR2 FVKESK. The junction had 4 bases not matched to a gene; V was cut back by 8 bases and J by 2 bases.

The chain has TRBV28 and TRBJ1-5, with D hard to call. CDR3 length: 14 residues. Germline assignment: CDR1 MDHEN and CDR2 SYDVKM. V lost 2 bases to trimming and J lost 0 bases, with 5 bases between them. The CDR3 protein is CASSLEYSNQPQHF. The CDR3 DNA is TGTGCCAGCAGTTTAGAGTATAGCAATCAGCCCCAGCATTTT.